The subject of this entry is one TCR beta chain. Germline CDR1 and CDR2: SGHNT and YENEEA. Trimming stripped 6 bases from V and 1 base from J, with 12 bases between. CDR3 length: 15 amino acids. This sample is drawn from a study of blood T cell repertoires in COVID-19. Study summary: The United States, Italy and Spain provided the acute and convalescent COVID-19 samples.

In the authors' workflow: The authors estimated nucleated cell counts from reference gene primer amplification. Some clones are missing from TCRdb's copy, which holds only in-frame ones; the method was immunoSEQ multiplex PCR. V, J and clone size reflect that table, while D and trimming were determined from the DNA. Of fewer than 600,000 clones listed, roughly nine tenths are singletons. Sequenced sample: peripheral blood. The clonotype comes from a man aged 18 to 29 with COVID-19, enrolled during active disease. The V call is TRBV11-3, the J call TRBJ2-2; the D is unclear. Here the CDR3 DNA reads TGTGCCAGCAGTTTTAGCCAGCAGAACACCGGGGAGCTGTTTTTT. It yields the protein CASSFSQQNTGELFF.